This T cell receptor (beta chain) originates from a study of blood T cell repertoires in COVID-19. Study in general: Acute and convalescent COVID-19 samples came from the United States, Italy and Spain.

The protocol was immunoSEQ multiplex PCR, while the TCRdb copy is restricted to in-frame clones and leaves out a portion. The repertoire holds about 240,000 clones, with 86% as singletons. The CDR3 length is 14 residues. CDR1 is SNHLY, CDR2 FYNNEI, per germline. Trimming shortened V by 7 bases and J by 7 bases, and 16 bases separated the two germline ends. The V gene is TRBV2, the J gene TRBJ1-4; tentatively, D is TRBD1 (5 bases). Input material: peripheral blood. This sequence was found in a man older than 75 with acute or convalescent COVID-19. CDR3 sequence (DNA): TGTGCCAGCACCAGGGTGGGTTTGGGTGAAAAACTGTTTTTT. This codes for CASTRVGLGEKLFF.